The 19 T cell receptor beta chains listed next were all sequenced from one sample in a study of shared clonotypes between healthy human individuals. Here immunoSEQ multiplex PCR was the method, and the copy in TCRdb shows in-frame clones only, minus some. Among approximately 440,000 clones listed, 77% were seen once. Input material: PBMCs. These receptors all come from a woman aged 40-49 years in good health. Some clones in this sample may be carry-over from other donors' samples.

The table lists this clone with a count of one. The chain couples TRBV6-1 to TRBJ2-5, with 7 positions matching TRBD1. V was pared by 5 bases and J by 1 base, with 4 bases of the junction left unmatched. The CDR3 spans 14 residues. From germline, CDR1 is MNHNS and CDR2 SASEGT. CDR3 bases: TGTGCCAGCAGTAGAGGACAGGCCCAAGAGACCCAGTACTTC. Its translation: CASSRGQAQETQYF.

The chain is built from TRBV29-1 and TRBJ2-2; 8 bases are shared with TRBD1. The germline V gene encodes CDR1 SQVTM and CDR2 ANQGSEA. The CDR3 is 14 residues long. V lost 7 bases to trimming and J lost 5 bases; unmatched junction nucleotides: 9. The CDR3 nucleotides read TGCAGCGGCATGACAGGGGTATCTACCGGGGAGCTGTTTTTT. This translates into CSGMTGVSTGELFF.

This chain uses TRBV6-4 with TRBJ1-5; D is uncertain. The CDR3 covers 13 residues. V lost 2 bases to trimming and J lost 3 bases, with 5 bases between them. The germline CDR1 and CDR2 sequences are MRHNA and SNTAGT. The CDR3 loop is CASSDSINQPQHF. As DNA, the CDR3 is TGTGCCAGCAGTGACAGCATCAATCAGCCCCAGCATTTT.

This chain links TRBV6-5 with TRBJ1-3; D uncertain. The CDR3 loop spans 13 amino acids. Germline V CDR1 and CDR2: MNHEY, SVGAGI. The ends were cut back, 5 bases at V and 2 bases at J, with 7 bases in the middle. Written as DNA, the CDR3 is TGTGCCAGCAGTCGGACTGCTGGAAACACCATATATTTT. It encodes CASSRTAGNTIYF.

As for this clone: Other DNA sequences of this sample code for an identical CDR3. This chain connects TRBV27 to TRBJ2-1; D gene ambiguous. V was pared by 6 bases and J by 4 bases, with 4 bases between. Germline CDR1 reads MNHEY; CDR2 reads SMNVEV (reference sequence). There are 11 residues in the CDR3. CDR3 in amino acids: CASSLYNEQFF. The CDR3 DNA follows: TGTGCCAGCAGCCTTTACAATGAGCAGTTCTTC.

V usage is TRBV7-2 and J usage is TRBJ2-3; 12 bases agree with TRBD2. Germline CDR1 and CDR2: SGHTA and FQGNSA. V lost 4 bases, J lost 3 bases, and 5 bases stayed unmatched. There are 16 residues in the CDR3. The CDR3 sequence: CASSSWTSGTTDTQYF. The CDR3 DNA is TGTGCCAGCAGCTCCTGGACTAGCGGGACGACAGATACGCAGTATTTT.

The chain recombines TRBV5-6 with TRBJ2-5, with TRBD2 matching 8 bases. The ends lost 3 bases at V and 5 bases at J; junction bases unmatched: 12. Germline V gives CDR1 SGHDT, CDR2 YYEEEE. The CDR3 is made up of 16 amino acids. The CDR3 reads CASSSLGSGILETQYF. The DNA of the CDR3 is TGTGCCAGCAGCTCCCTTGGTAGCGGGATATTGGAGACCCAGTACTTC. The whole variable domain, filled in from reference TRBV5-6 and TRBJ2-5, reads DAGVTQSPTHLIKTRGQQVTLRCSPKSGHDTVSWYQQALGQGPQFIFQYYEEEERQRGNFPDRFSGHQFPNYSSELNVNALLLGDSALYLCASSSLGSGILETQYFGPGTRLLVL.

With respect to this clone: This could be a read error, since a much larger clone is one nucleotide away. The sample contains more than one DNA sequence encoding this CDR3. The chain recombines TRBV4-1 with TRBJ1-1, with D unclear. CDR1 and CDR2 (germline): MGHRA, YSYEKL. The CDR3 length is 14 residues. CDR3 loop: CASSQFELNTEAFF. In nucleotides, the CDR3 is TGCGCCAGCAGCCAATTTGAATTGAACACTGAGGCTTTCTTT.

The chain joins TRBV19 to TRBJ2-7, with 8 bases lining up with TRBD1. Germline V lookup: CDR1 LNHDA, CDR2 SQIVND (reference sequence). J was trimmed by 3 bases and V by 5 bases; bases with no gene match: 9. The CDR3 sequence is 15 residues long. In DNA, the CDR3 is TGTGCCAGTAGTTTCCGGACAGGGATTAGCTACGAGCAGTACTTC. It specifies CASSFRTGISYEQYF.

The rearrangement joins TRBV2 to TRBJ2-1; 8 bases agree with TRBD2. The CDR3 length is 15 residues. Germline V gives CDR1 SNHLY, CDR2 FYNNEI. Trimming took 3 bases from V and 6 from J; bases not matched to a gene: 7. The CDR3 sequence: CASSEEAGVSNEQFF. CDR3 DNA sequence: TGTGCCAGCAGTGAGGAAGCGGGAGTGAGCAATGAGCAGTTCTTC.

In the case of this clone: With a much larger clone just one base away, this may be a read error. The CDR3 does not close with the conserved phenylalanine or tryptophan, likely indicating a read error. The rearrangement links TRBV5-1 to TRBJ1-6; no firm D call. Trimming took off 2 bases at V and 7 bases at J, with 10 bases between the two ends. Germline CDR1 and CDR2: SGHRS and YFSETQ. The CDR3 runs to 14 residues. The CDR3, as DNA: TGCGCCAGCAGCTTTTACAGCCTGAATTCACCCCTCCACTCT. It yields the protein CASSFYSLNSPLHS.

CDR3 protein: CASSKDREEEKLFF. For the CDR3, the DNA is TGTGCCAGCAGCAAGGACAGGGAAGAAGAAAAACTGTTTTTT. The rearrangement uses TRBV7-3 and TRBJ1-4, with 8 bases lining up with TRBD1. The V segment lost 5 bases and the J segment 8 bases; nucleotides outside the gene matches: 7. CDR3 size: 14 residues. Germline V CDR1 and CDR2: SGHTA, FQGTGA.

The chain uses TRBV28 and TRBJ2-7; D is perhaps TRBD1 (6 bases). Germline CDR1 reads MDHEN; CDR2 reads SYDVKM. This CDR3 contains 15 residues. Trimming shortened V by 4 bases and J by 4 bases, and 17 bases separated the two germline ends. CDR3 in amino acids: CASSSGQKSFYEQYF. For the CDR3, the DNA is TGTGCCAGCAGTTCAGGACAGAAGAGTTTTTACGAGCAGTACTTC.

Only one count was recorded for this clone. This chain joins TRBV19 and TRBJ2-2, with D perhaps matching TRBD1 or TRBD2 (6 bases each). CDR3 length: 14 amino acids. The ends were cut back, 5 bases at V and 4 bases at J, with 11 bases in the middle. Germline CDR1 reads LNHDA; CDR2 reads SQIVND (reference sequence). The CDR3 is CASSGGRGTGELFF. The CDR3 DNA reads TGTGCCAGTAGTGGGGGGCGAGGCACCGGGGAGCTGTTTTTT. The complete variable domain, with remaining parts taken from reference TRBV19 and TRBJ2-2, reads DGGITQSPKYLFRKEGQNVTLSCEQNLNHDAMYWYRQDPGQGLRLIYYSQIVNDFQKGDIAEGYSVSREKKESFPLTVTSAQKNPTAFYLCASSGGRGTGELFFGEGSRLTVL.

The CDR3 nucleotides read TGTGCCAGCAGTGAACAGCGAGCTAACTATGGCTACACCTTC. Protein sequence: CASSEQRANYGYTF. This chain links TRBV6-1 with TRBJ1-2; D remains unclear. Trimming pared 2 bases from V and 0 bases from J, leaving 7 bases between. Per germline, CDR1 MNHNS and CDR2 SASEGT. The CDR3 is 14 residues long.

The chain joins TRBV28 to TRBJ2-4; D may be TRBD1 (5 bases). Deletions cut 6 bases from V and 7 bases from J, with 16 bases between. This CDR3 contains 14 residues. Germline-derived CDR1 and CDR2 are MDHEN and SYDVKM. Here the CDR3 DNA reads TGTGCCAGCAGCCTACCACGCAGGGCGAACATTCAGTACTTC. Amino acids: CASSLPRRANIQYF. Full variable domain (outside the CDR3, taken from reference TRBV28 and TRBJ2-4): DVKVTQSSRYLVKRTGEKVFLECVQDMDHENMFWYRQDPGLGLRLIYFSYDVKMKEKGDIPEGYSVSREKKERFSLILESASTNQTSMYLCASSLPRRANIQYFGAGTRLSVL.

This clone was detected only a few times. J is TRBJ1-4 and V is TRBV19; the match to TRBD1 covers 7 bases. V lost 7 bases and J lost 8; bases outside the gene matches: 13. The germline V gene encodes CDR1 LNHDA and CDR2 SQIVND (reference sequence). The CDR3 sequence is 15 residues long. CDR3 bases: TGTGCCAGTAAGACCGCAGGGGGAGTAGGGGAAAAACTGTTTTTT. The encoded protein is CASKTAGGVGEKLFF.

V gene TRBV20-1 combines with J gene TRBJ2-7; D might be TRBD1 or TRBD2, each matching 6 bases. Trimming left V 6 bases short and J 6 bases short, with 12 bases between. The CDR3 extends over 11 amino acids. The germline CDR1 and CDR2 sequences are DFQATT and SNEGSKA (reference sequence). As DNA, the CDR3 is TGCAGTGCCGGGGGCGAGTTCGAGCAGTACTTC. Protein sequence: CSAGGEFEQYF.

This rearrangement joins TRBV5-6 to TRBJ2-7; the D call may be TRBD1 or TRBD2 (6 bases each). The CDR3 contains 16 residues. Germline values: CDR1 SGHDT, CDR2 YYEEEE. Trimming pared 0 bases from V and 3 bases from J, leaving 16 bases between. DNA for the CDR3: TGTGCCAGCAGCTTGGCCGACGGGGGCAGGGTCTACGAGCAGTACTTC. Translated, it gives CASSLADGGRVYEQYF. Complete variable domain (other parts from reference TRBV5-6 and TRBJ2-7): DAGVTQSPTHLIKTRGQQVTLRCSPKSGHDTVSWYQQALGQGPQFIFQYYEEEERQRGNFPDRFSGHQFPNYSSELNVNALLLGDSALYLCASSLADGGRVYEQYFGPGTRLTVT.